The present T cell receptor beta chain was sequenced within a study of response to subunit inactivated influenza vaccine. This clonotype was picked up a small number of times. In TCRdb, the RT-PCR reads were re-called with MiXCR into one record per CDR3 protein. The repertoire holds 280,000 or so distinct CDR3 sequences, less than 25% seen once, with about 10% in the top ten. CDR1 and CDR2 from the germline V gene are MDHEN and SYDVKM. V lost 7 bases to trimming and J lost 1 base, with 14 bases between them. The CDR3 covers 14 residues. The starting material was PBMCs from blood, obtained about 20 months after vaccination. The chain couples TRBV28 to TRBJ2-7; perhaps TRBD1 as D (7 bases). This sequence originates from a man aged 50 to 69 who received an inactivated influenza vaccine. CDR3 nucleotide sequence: TGTGCCAGCATTTCTTCAGGGGGGTCCTACGAGCAGTACTTC. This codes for CASISSGGSYEQYF.